This TCR beta chain emerged from a study of blood T cell repertoires in COVID-19. V was trimmed by 0 bases and J by 10 bases, leaving 8 bases between them. The germline V gene encodes CDR1 MNHEY and CDR2 SVGEGT. The CDR3 has 12 amino acids. Libraries were prepared by immunoSEQ multiplex PCR; TCRdb keeps only in-frame clonotypes and omits some of them. The data hold 250,000 to 350,000 clones, with about four fifths observed a single time. The chain joins TRBV6-2 or TRBV6-3 to TRBJ2-3, with a tentative D call TRBD2 (5 bases). Input material: peripheral blood. The clonotype comes from a person aged 65-85 years with COVID-19, enrolled during active disease. CDR3 sequence: CASSYSEAAQYF. The CDR3 nucleotides read TGTGCCAGCAGTTACTCGGAGGCTGCGCAGTATTTT.